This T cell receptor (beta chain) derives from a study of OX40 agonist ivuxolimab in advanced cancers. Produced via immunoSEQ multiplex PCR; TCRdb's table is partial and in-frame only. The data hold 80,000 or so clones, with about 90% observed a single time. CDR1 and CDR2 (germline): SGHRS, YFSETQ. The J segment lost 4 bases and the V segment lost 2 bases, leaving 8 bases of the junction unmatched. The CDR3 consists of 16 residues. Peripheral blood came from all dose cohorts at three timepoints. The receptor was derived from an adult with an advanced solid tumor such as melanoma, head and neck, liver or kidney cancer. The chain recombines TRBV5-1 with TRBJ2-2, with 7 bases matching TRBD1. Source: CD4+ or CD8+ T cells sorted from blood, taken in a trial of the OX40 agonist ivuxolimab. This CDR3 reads CASSFDRDVGTGELFF. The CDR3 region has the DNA TGCGCCAGCAGCTTCGACAGGGATGTTGGCACCGGGGAGCTGTTTTTT.